This entry concerns a single T cell receptor beta chain. Antigen specificity is unknown. This entry belongs to a study of shared clonotypes between healthy human individuals. The donor cohort consisted entirely of Caucasian adults residing in Nashville, Tennessee. Clones were sequenced by immunoSEQ multiplex PCR, and TCRdb holds only the in-frame ones, with some missing. The sample has some 1 million clones; about 80% are singletons. CDR3 size: 16 residues. Trimming cost V 2 bases and J 4 bases; bases outside gene matches: 9. CDR1 and CDR2 from the germline V gene are ENHRY and SYGVKD. Study-wide results and caveats: Richness estimates generally favored naive over memory subsets.

The rearrangement links TRBV10-3 to TRBJ1-1; TRBD1 matches at 8 bases. This clonotype was obtained from a man in his late teens or twenties in good health. The sample comprised memory CD4+ T cells sorted from blood. Subset here: CD45RA-negative fraction. The CDR3 DNA is TGTGCCATCAGTGAGCCAAAAGACAGGGGAGGCACTGAAGCTTTCTTT. It codes for CAISEPKDRGGTEAFF.